The 18 T cell receptor beta chains presented below share a single source sample, sequenced in a study of blood T cell repertoires in COVID-19. TCRdb keeps only in-frame clones here, not all; method: immunoSEQ multiplex PCR. The sample has about 300,000 clones; 75% to 90% are singletons. Sequenced input: PBMCs or T cells enriched from blood (not recorded which). The receptors come from a woman in her 50s who had recovered from COVID-19.

This chain connects TRBV18 to TRBJ1-1; tentative D call: TRBD1 (5 bases). Trimming removed 2 bases from V and 1 base from J, with 11 bases in between. The CDR3 has 15 amino acids. Germline CDR1 reads KGHSH; CDR2 reads LQKENI. CDR3 sequence (DNA): TGTGCCAGCTCACCATTGGGGGAGGGGAACACTGAAGCTTTCTTT. Translation: CASSPLGEGNTEAFF. Full variable domain (remainder filled in from reference TRBV18 and TRBJ1-1): NAGVMQNPRHLVRRRGQEARLRCSPMKGHSHVYWYRQLPEEGLKFMVYLQKENIIDESGMPKERFSAEFPKEGPSILRIQQVVRGDSAAYFCASSPLGEGNTEAFFGQGTRLTVV.

J is TRBJ2-7 and V is TRBV7-6, with 9 nucleotides matching TRBD1. J lost 2 bases, V lost 8 bases, and 7 bases had no gene match. Germline CDR1 reads SGHVS; CDR2 reads FNYEAQ. The CDR3 length is 14 residues. As DNA, the CDR3 is TGTGCCAGCGCGATAGGGACAGGGACCTACGAGCAGTACTTC. Encoded protein: CASAIGTGTYEQYF. Full variable domain (missing parts from reference TRBV7-6 and TRBJ2-7): GAGVSQSPRYKVTKRGQDVALRCDPISGHVSLYWYRQALGQGPEFLTYFNYEAQQDKSGLPNDRFSAERPEGSISTLTIQRTEQRDSAMYRCASAIGTGTYEQYFGPGTRLTVT.

The chain joins TRBV29-1 to TRBJ1-1; possibly TRBD1 for D (5 bases). The CDR3 consists of 13 residues. V was trimmed by 6 bases and J by 2 bases, leaving 13 bases between them. Germline loops: CDR1 SQVTM, CDR2 ANQGSEA. CDR3 loop: CSVRRTSNTEAFF. The DNA of the CDR3 is TGCAGCGTCCGGCGGACATCAAACACTGAAGCTTTCTTT.

The V and J genes are TRBV18 and TRBJ1-6; TRBD1 matches at 8 bases. Germline CDR1 reads KGHSH; CDR2 reads LQKENI. CDR3 size: 16 residues. Trimming cost V 1 base and J 9 bases; bases outside gene matches: 8. DNA for the CDR3: TGTGCCAGCTCACCACTAGGACAGGGTGGTGGTTCACCCCTCCACTTT. Translation: CASSPLGQGGGSPLHF.

The chain couples TRBV7-9 to TRBJ1-1, with 7 positions matching TRBD1. In germline, CDR1 is SEHNR, CDR2 FQNEAQ (reference sequence). V was clipped by 5 bases and J by 3 bases; unmatched bases: 3. This CDR3 is built from 13 residues. CDR3: CASSPTGYTEAFF. The CDR3 nucleotides are TGTGCCAGCAGCCCGACAGGGTACACTGAAGCTTTCTTT. Variable domain in full (rest from reference TRBV7-9 and TRBJ1-1): DTGVSQNPRHKITKRGQNVTFRCDPISEHNRLYWYRQTLGQGPEFLTYFQNEAQLEKSRLLSDRFSAERPKGSFSTLEIQRTEQGDSAMYLCASSPTGYTEAFFGQGTRLTVV.

The chain joins TRBV4-3 to TRBJ2-2; D is possibly TRBD2 (5 bases). The germline gives CDR1 LGHNA, CDR2 YSLEER. The CDR3 sequence is 15 residues long. V lost 0 bases, J lost 4 bases, and 9 bases lay in between. In DNA, the CDR3 is TGCGCCAGCAGCCAAGATGGAGCGGTCACCGGGGAGCTGTTTTTT. Translated, it gives CASSQDGAVTGELFF.

The DNA for the CDR3 is TGTGCCAGTAGCTGGGGACAGGGCTATAATTCACCCCTCCACTTT. Residues: CASSWGQGYNSPLHF. The chain employs TRBV19 and TRBJ1-6; 9 nucleotides match TRBD1. The germline V gene encodes CDR1 LNHDA and CDR2 SQIVND (reference sequence). The J segment lost 3 bases and the V segment lost 6 bases, leaving 3 bases of the junction unmatched. The CDR3 loop spans 15 amino acids.

The J gene is TRBJ2-2, the V gene TRBV9, with 11 positions matching TRBD2. Germline trimming cut 3 bases from V and 3 bases from J; bases unmatched to any gene: 7. The V gene's germline CDR1 is SGDLS and CDR2 YYNGEE. The CDR3 is 17 residues long. The CDR3 protein is CASSARTSGSHTGELFF. In DNA, the CDR3 is TGTGCCAGCAGCGCTCGTACTAGCGGGAGTCACACCGGGGAGCTGTTTTTT.

The chain is built from TRBV11-2 and TRBJ2-7; the match to TRBD1 covers 10 bases. Germline values: CDR1 SGHAT, CDR2 FQNNGV. CDR3 size: 18 residues. V shed 3 bases, J shed 2 bases, and the junction held 13 bases outside the gene matches. This chain's CDR3 is CASSFGLLGTGAPYEQYF. CDR3 nucleotide sequence: TGTGCCAGCAGCTTCGGACTGCTTGGGACAGGGGCTCCCTACGAGCAGTACTTC. Full variable domain (remainder filled in from reference TRBV11-2 and TRBJ2-7): EAGVAQSPRYKIIEKRQSVAFWCNPISGHATLYWYQQILGQGPKLLIQFQNNGVVDDSQLPKDRFSAERLKGVDSTLKIQPAKLEDSAVYLCASSFGLLGTGAPYEQYFGPGTRLTVT.

The chain recombines TRBV19 with TRBJ2-2; weak D call: TRBD2 (6 bases). This CDR3 region has 14 residues. Between the trimmed V and J ends, which lost 7 bases and 3 bases, there was a span of 12 bases. From germline, CDR1 is LNHDA and CDR2 SQIVND (reference sequence). In DNA form, the CDR3 reads TGTGCCAGTATGACCGGGAGACACACCGGGGAGCTGTTTTTT. This codes for CASMTGRHTGELFF.

J is TRBJ2-7 and V is TRBV23-1; the D is unclear. TRBV23-1 falls under the ORF class, with uncertain function. Trimming removed 2 bases at V and 3 bases at J, with 11 bases between. The CDR3 consists of 14 residues. Here the CDR3 reads CASSQTTADYEQYF. The CDR3 DNA follows: TGCGCCAGCAGTCAAACAACAGCCGACTACGAGCAGTACTTC.

The chain links TRBV10-2 to TRBJ2-7, with TRBD1 matching over 8 bases. After removal of 7 bases from V and 0 bases from J, the junction contained 5 bases not matched to a gene. The germline gives CDR1 WSHSY, CDR2 SAAADI. The CDR3 is 14 residues long. The CDR3 sequence is CASNGQGSSYEQYF. CDR3 DNA sequence: TGCGCCAGCAACGGACAGGGTAGCTCCTACGAGCAGTACTTC.

The chain employs TRBV7-2 and TRBJ2-1; 11 bases align to TRBD2. With 1 base clipped from V and 2 bases from J, the junction kept 10 bases outside the gene matches. CDR1 SGHTA and CDR2 FQGNSA come from the germline V gene. This CDR3 spans 19 amino acids. The DNA of the CDR3 is TGTGCCAGCAGCTTAGTAGCGGGAGGGCCTGGCCGGGCCTACAATGAGCAGTTCTTC. Translating it yields CASSLVAGGPGRAYNEQFF.

The CDR3 coding sequence is TGTGCCAGCAGCTTTTCGTATGTCACCGGGGAGCTGTTTTTT. Translated, it gives CASSFSYVTGELFF. V is TRBV7-6 and J is TRBJ2-2; D call uncertain. Germline V CDR1 and CDR2: SGHVS, FNYEAQ. V was shortened by 3 bases and J by 4 bases, with 9 bases between the two germline ends. The CDR3 runs to 14 residues. The entire variable domain, with the rest obtained from reference TRBV7-6 and TRBJ2-2, is as follows: GAGVSQSPRYKVTKRGQDVALRCDPISGHVSLYWYRQALGQGPEFLTYFNYEAQQDKSGLPNDRFSAERPEGSISTLTIQRTEQRDSAMYRCASSFSYVTGELFFGEGSRLTVL.

This chain joins TRBV14 and TRBJ1-4; D is undetermined. The CDR3 has 17 amino acids. V was pared by 5 bases and J by 2 bases, with 18 bases between. CDR1 and CDR2 (germline): SGHDN, FVKESK. The CDR3 DNA follows: TGTGCCAGCAGCTCCCGGAGGGAAGGGAACACTAATGAAAAACTGTTTTTT. Residues: CASSSRREGNTNEKLFF.

The rearrangement links TRBV3-1 (or the pseudogene TRBV3-2) to TRBJ2-5; 10 positions agree with TRBD2. V dropped 2 bases and J dropped 3; count of bases not matched to a gene: 6. The CDR3 spans 16 residues. The germline V gene has CDR1 LGHDT and CDR2 YNNKEL (reference sequence). For the CDR3, the DNA is TGTGCCAGCAGCCAATTCTTCAGCGGGGGGGAAGAGACCCAGTACTTC. This encodes CASSQFFSGGEETQYF.

The chain carries TRBV13 and TRBJ2-1; 12 bases are a match to TRBD1. The CDR3 consists of 16 residues. Looked up from germline, CDR1 is PRHDT and CDR2 is FYEKMQ (reference sequence). Losses at the gene ends were 5 bases for V and 7 bases for J; bases not matched to a gene: 9. The DNA for the CDR3 is TGTGCCAGCAGCCCGCGGCCGGGACAGGGGGCTAATGAGCAGTTCTTC. As protein: CASSPRPGQGANEQFF.

As concerns this clone: In the same sample, other DNA sequences code for this CDR3. The chain carries TRBV18 and TRBJ1-3, with unresolved D. CDR1 is KGHSH and CDR2 is LQKENI in the germline V gene. The CDR3 is 12 amino acids. Trimming removed 3 bases at V and 4 bases at J, with 4 bases between. The CDR3 region is CASSPAGNTIYF. The CDR3 DNA reads as TGTGCCAGCTCACCGGCAGGAAACACCATATATTTT.